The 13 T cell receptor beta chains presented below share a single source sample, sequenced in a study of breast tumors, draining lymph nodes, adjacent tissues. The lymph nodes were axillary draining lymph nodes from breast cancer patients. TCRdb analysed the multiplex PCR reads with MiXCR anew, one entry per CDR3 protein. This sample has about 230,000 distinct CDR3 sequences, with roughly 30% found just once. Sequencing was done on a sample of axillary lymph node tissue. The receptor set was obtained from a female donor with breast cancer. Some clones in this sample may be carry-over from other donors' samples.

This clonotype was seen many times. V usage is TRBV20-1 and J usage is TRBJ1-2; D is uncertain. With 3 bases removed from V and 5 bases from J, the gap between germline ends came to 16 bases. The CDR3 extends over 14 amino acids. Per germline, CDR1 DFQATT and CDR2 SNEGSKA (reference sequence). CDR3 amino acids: CSASPAQRNYGYTF. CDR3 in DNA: TGCAGTGCTAGCCCGGCACAGAGAAATTATGGCTACACCTTC.

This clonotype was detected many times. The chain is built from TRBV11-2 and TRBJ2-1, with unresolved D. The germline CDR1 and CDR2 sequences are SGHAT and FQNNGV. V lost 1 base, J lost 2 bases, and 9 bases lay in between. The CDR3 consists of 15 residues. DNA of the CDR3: TGTGCCAGCAGCTTAGCTAGTATCGCCTACAATGAGCAGTTCTTC. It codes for CASSLASIAYNEQFF.

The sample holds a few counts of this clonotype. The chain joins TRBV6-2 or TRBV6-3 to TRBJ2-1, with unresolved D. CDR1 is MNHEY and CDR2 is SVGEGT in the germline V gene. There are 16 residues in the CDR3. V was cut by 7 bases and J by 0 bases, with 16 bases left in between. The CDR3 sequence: CASTKESFSSYNEQFF. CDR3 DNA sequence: TGTGCCAGCACCAAGGAGAGTTTTAGCTCCTACAATGAGCAGTTCTTC.

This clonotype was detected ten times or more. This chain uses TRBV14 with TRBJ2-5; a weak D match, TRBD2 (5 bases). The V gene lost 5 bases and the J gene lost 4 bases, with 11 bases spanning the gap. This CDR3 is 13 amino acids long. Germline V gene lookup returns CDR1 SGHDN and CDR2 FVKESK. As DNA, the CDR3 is TGTGCCAGCAGCGACGGGGTTGGAGAGACCCAGTACTTC. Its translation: CASSDGVGETQYF.

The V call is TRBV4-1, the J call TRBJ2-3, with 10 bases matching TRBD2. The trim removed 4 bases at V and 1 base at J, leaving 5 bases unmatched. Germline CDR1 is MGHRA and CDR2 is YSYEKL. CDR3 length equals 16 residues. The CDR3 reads CASSRLAGRRTDTQYF. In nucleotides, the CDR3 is TGCGCCAGCAGCCGACTAGCGGGTCGACGCACAGATACGCAGTATTTT.

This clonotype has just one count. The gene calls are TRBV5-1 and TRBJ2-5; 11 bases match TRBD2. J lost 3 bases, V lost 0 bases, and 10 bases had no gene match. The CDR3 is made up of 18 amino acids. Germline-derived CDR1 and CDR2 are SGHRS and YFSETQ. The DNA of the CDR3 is TGCGCCAGCAGCTTGGGGGGACTAGCGGCAAACGGGGAAGAGACCCAGTACTTC. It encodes CASSLGGLAANGEETQYF.

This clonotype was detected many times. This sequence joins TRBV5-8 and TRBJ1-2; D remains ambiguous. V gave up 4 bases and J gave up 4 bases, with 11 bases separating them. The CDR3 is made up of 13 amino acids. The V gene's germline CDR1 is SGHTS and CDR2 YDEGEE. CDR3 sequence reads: CASSPTPTYGYTF. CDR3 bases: TGTGCCAGCAGCCCCACCCCAACCTATGGCTACACCTTC.

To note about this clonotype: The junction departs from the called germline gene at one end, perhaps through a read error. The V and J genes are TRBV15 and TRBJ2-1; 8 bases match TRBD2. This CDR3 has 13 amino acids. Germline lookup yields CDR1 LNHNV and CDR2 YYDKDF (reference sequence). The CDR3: CAASTGTSGEQFF. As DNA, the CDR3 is TGTGCCGCCAGCACCGGGACTAGTGGTGAGCAGTTCTTC.

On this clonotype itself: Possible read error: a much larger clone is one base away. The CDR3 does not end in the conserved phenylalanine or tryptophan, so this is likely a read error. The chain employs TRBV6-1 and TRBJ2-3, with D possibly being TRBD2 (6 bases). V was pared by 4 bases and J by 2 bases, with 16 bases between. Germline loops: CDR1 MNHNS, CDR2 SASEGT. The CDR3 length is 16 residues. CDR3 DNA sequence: TGTGCCAGCAGTGGGGGGTTTGGGGGACTCACAGATACGCAGTATCTT. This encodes CASSGGFGGLTDTQYL.

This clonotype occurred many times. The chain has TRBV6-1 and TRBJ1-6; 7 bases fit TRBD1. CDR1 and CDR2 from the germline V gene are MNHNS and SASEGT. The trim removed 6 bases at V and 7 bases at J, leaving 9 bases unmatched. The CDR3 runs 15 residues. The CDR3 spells CASRLEGQQNSPLHF. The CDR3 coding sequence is TGTGCCAGCAGACTCGAGGGACAGCAAAATTCACCCCTCCACTTT.

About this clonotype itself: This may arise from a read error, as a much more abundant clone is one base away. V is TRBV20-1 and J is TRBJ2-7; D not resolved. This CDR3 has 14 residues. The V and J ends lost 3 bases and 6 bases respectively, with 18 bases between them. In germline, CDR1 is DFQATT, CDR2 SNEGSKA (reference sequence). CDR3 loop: CSARGFGGLSEQYF. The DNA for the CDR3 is TGCAGTGCTAGGGGGTTTGGTGGTCTCTCCGAGCAGTACTTC.

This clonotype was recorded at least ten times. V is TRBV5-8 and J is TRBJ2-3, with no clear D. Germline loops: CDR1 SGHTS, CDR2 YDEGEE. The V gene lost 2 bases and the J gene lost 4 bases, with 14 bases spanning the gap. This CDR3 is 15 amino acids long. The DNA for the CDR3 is TGTGCCAGCAGCTTTTCACCCCGGTTGGCAGATACGCAGTATTTT. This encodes CASSFSPRLADTQYF.

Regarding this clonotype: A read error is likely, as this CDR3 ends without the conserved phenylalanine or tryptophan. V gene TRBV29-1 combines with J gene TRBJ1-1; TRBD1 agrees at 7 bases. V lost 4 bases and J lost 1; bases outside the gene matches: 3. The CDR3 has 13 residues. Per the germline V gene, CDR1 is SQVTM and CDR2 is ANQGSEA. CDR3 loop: CSVARGPNTEAFS. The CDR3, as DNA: TGCAGCGTTGCAAGGGGGCCGAACACTGAAGCTTTCTCT.